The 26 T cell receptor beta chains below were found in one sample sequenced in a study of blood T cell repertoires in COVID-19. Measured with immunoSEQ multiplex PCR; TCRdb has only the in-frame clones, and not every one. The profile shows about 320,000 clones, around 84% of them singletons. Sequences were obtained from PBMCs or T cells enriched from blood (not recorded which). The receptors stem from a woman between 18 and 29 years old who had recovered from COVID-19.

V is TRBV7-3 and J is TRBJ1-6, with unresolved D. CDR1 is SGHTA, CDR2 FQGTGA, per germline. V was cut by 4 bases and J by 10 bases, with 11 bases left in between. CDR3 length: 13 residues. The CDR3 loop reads CASSSGLFSPLHF. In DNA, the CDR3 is TGTGCCAGCAGCTCCGGGTTATTCTCACCCCTCCACTTT.

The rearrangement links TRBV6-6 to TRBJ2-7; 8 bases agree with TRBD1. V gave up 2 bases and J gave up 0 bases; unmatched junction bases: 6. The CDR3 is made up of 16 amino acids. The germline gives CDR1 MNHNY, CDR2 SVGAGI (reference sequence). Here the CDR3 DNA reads TGTGCCAGCAGTTACACGTCCAGGGGGCTCTCCTACGAGCAGTACTTC. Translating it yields CASSYTSRGLSYEQYF.

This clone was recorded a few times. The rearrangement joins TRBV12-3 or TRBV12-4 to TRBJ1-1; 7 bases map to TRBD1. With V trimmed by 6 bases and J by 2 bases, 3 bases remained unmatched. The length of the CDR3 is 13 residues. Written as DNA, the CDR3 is TGTGCCAGCAGAGGGGACAGTAACACTGAAGCTTTCTTT. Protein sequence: CASRGDSNTEAFF.

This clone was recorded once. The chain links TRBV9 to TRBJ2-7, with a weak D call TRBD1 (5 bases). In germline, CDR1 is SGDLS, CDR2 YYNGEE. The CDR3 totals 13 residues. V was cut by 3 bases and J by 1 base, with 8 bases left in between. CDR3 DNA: TGTGCCAGCAGCGGAAGACAGTCCTACGAGCAGTACTTC. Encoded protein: CASSGRQSYEQYF.

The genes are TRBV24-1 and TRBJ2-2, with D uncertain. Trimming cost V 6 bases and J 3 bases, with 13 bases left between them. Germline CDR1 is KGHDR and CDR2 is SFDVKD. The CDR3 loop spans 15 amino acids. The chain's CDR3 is CATSKTSSDTGELFF. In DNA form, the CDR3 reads TGTGCCACCAGTAAGACAAGCTCGGACACCGGGGAGCTGTTTTTT.

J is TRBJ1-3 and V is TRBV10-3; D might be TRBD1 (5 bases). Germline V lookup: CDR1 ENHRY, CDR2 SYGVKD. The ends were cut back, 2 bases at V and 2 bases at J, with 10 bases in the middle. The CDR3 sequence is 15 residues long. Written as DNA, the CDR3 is TGTGCCATCAGTGAGAGGGAGGGGCCTGGAAACACCATATATTTT. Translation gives CAISEREGPGNTIYF.

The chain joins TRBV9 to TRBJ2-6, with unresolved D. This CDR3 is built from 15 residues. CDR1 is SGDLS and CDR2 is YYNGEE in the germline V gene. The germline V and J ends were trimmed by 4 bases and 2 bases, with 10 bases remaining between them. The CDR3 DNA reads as TGTGCCAGCAGCTTTCGTTCCGCTGGGGCCAACGTCCTGACTTTC. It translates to CASSFRSAGANVLTF.

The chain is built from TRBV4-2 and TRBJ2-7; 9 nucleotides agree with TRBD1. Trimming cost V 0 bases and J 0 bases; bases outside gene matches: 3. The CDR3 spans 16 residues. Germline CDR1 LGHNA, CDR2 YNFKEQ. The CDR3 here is CASSQETGGSSYEQYF. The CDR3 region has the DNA TGTGCCAGCAGCCAAGAGACAGGGGGAAGCTCCTACGAGCAGTACTTC.

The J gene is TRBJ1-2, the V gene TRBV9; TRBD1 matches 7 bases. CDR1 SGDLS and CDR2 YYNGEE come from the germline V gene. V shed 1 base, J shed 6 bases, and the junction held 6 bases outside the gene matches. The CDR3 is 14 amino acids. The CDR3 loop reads CASSVTQGSNGYTF. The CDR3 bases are TGTGCCAGCAGCGTAACACAGGGGTCTAATGGCTACACCTTC.

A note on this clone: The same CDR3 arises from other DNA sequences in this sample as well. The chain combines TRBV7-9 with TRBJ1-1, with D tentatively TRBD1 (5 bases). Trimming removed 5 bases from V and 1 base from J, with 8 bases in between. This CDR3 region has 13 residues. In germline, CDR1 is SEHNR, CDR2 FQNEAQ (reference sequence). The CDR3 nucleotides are TGTGCCAGCAGCCCAACAGGGAACACTGAAGCTTTCTTT. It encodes CASSPTGNTEAFF.

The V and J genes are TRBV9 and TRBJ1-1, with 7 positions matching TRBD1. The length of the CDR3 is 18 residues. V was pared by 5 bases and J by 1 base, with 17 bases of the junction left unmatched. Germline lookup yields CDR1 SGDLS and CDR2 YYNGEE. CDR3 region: CASSNSKSRDRENTEAFF. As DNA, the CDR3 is TGTGCCAGCAGTAATTCAAAATCCCGGGACAGAGAGAACACTGAAGCTTTCTTT. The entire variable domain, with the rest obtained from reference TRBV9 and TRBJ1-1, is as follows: DSGVTQTPKHLITATGQRVTLRCSPRSGDLSVYWYQQSLDQGLQFLIQYYNGEERAKGNILERFSAQQFPDLHSELNLSSLELGDSALYFCASSNSKSRDRENTEAFFGQGTRLTVV.

The CDR3 DNA is TGTGCCAGCAGCTTGGAGGCGGGATGGGGCTACACCTTC. Translating gives CASSLEAGWGYTF. The rearrangement uses TRBV5-5 and TRBJ1-2; no clear D. V lost 0 bases and J lost 8, with 11 bases in between. This CDR3 comprises 13 residues. Germline lookup yields CDR1 SGHKS and CDR2 YYEKEE (reference sequence).

The CDR3 region has the DNA TGTGCCAGCAGCGTAGGCGGGGGCGGGGAATCCTACGAGCAGTACTTC. Its protein product is CASSVGGGGESYEQYF. The chain uses TRBV9 and TRBJ2-7; D might be TRBD2 (7 bases). The CDR3 totals 16 residues. The ends were cut back, 0 bases at V and 1 base at J, with 14 bases in the middle. Germline lookup yields CDR1 SGDLS and CDR2 YYNGEE.

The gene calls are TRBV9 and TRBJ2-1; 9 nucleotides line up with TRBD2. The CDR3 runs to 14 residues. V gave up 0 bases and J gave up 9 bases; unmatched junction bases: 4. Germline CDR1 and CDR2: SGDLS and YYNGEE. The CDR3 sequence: CASSVVDSGSEQFF. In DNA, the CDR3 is TGTGCCAGCAGCGTAGTGGATAGCGGGAGTGAGCAGTTCTTC.

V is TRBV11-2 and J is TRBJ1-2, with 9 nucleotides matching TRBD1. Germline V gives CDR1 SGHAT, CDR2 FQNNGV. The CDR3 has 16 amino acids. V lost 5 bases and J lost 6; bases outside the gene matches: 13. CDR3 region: CASSLTPGTGQDGYTF. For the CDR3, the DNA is TGTGCCAGCAGCCTCACCCCCGGGACAGGGCAAGATGGCTACACCTTC.

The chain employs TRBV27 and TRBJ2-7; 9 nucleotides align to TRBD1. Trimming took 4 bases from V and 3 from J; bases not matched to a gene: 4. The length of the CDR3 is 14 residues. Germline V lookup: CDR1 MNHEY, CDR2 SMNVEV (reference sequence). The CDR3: CASSSGTGLYEQYF. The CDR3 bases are TGTGCCAGCAGTTCCGGGACAGGGCTCTACGAGCAGTACTTC.

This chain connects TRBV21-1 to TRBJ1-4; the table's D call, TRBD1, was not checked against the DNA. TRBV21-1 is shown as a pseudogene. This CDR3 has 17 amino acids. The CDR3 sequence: CASSNCPQGATNEKLFF. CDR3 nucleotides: TGTGCCAGCAGCAACTGCCCCCAGGGGGCTACTAATGAAAAACTGTTTTTT.

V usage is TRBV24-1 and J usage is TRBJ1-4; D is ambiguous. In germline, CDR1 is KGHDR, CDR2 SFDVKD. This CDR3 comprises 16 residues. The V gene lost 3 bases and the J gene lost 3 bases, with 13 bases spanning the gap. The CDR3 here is CATSDTAPVANEKLFF. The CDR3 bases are TGTGCCACCAGTGATACCGCCCCGGTGGCTAATGAAAAACTGTTTTTT.

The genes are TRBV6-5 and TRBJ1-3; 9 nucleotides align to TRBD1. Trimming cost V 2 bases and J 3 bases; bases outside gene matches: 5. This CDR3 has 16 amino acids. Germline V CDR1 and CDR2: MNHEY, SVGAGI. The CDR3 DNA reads TGTGCCAGCAGTTACACGGGACAGGGAATTGGAAACACCATATATTTT. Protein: CASSYTGQGIGNTIYF.

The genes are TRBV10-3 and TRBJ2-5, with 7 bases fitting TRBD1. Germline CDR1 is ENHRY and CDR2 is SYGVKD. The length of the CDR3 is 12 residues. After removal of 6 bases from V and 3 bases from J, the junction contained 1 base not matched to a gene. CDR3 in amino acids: CAISTGEETQYF. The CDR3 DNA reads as TGTGCCATCAGCACAGGGGAAGAGACCCAGTACTTC.

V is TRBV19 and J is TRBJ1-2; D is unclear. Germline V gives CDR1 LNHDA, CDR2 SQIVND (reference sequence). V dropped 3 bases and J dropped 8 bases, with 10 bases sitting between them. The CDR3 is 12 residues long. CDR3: CASSISFGGYTF. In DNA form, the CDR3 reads TGTGCCAGTAGTATTTCATTCGGGGGCTACACCTTC.

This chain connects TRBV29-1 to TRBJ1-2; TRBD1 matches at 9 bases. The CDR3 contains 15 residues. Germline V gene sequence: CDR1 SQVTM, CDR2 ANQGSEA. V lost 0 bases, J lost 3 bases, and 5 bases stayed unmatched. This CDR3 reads CSVEDPGTGHYGYTF. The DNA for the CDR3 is TGCAGCGTTGAAGACCCTGGGACAGGGCACTATGGCTACACCTTC.

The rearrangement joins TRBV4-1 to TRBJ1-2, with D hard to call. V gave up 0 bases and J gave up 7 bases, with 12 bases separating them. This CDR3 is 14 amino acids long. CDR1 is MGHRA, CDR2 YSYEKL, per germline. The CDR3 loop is CASSQEVAGGGYTF. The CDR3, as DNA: TGCGCCAGCAGCCAAGAGGTGGCAGGAGGTGGCTACACCTTC.

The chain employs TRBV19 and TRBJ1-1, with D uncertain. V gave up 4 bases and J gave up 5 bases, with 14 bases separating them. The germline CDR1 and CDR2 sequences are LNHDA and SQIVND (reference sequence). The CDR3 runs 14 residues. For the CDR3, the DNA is TGTGCCAGTAGTAGCGCCACCCGAGGGACTGAAGCTTTCTTT. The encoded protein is CASSSATRGTEAFF.

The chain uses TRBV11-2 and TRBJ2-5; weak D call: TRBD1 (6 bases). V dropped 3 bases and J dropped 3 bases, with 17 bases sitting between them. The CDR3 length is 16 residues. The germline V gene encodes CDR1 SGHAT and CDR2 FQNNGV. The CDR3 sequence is CASSLTRTERKETQYF. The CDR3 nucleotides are TGTGCCAGCAGCTTGACACGGACAGAACGGAAAGAGACCCAGTACTTC.

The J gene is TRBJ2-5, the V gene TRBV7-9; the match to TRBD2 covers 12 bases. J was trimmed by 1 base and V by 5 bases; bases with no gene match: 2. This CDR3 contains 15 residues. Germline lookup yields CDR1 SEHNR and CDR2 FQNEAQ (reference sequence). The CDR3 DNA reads TGTGCCAGCAGCCCGGGACTAGCGGGCCAAGAGACCCAGTACTTC. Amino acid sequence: CASSPGLAGQETQYF.